Shown below are 32 T cell receptor beta chains from a single sample sequenced in a study of shared clonotypes between healthy human individuals (dated by TCRdb to the early 2020s). The library was made by the immunoSEQ multiplex PCR assay. TCRdb re-hosts the immuneACCESS table, in-frame sequences only. Its copies lack some clones; in the studies checked, an unresolved V gene accounts for under half of them, and the cause for the rest is not known. The sample yields more than 850,000 clones; around 82% were counted once. The ten largest clones take up 0.4% to 0.55% of the sample. Specimen: memory CD4+ T cells from PBMCs. Taken with the paper, the label for cell subset or site translates to: CD45RA-negative fraction. These TCRs come from a man younger than 35 in good health. Some clones in this sample may be carry-over from other donors' samples.

Remarks on this clone: Other DNA variants within this sample encode the same CDR3. This sequence joins TRBV20-1 and TRBJ2-1, with D possibly TRBD1 on 6 matching bases. The V and J ends lost 5 bases and 7 bases respectively, with 9 bases between them. Germline loops: CDR1 DFQATT, CDR2 SNEGSKA (reference sequence). The CDR3 is 11 amino acids. In DNA form, the CDR3 reads TGCAGTGCTCAGAGGGGGAATGAGCAGTTCTTC. Amino acid sequence: CSAQRGNEQFF.

This clone came up once. The gene calls are TRBV28 and TRBJ1-5; no clear D gene. This CDR3 spans 12 amino acids. Per the germline V gene, CDR1 is MDHEN and CDR2 is SYDVKM. V was trimmed by 6 bases and J by 7 bases, leaving 10 bases between them. The CDR3 DNA is TGTGCCAGCAGATCGCCGGGACAGCCCCAGCATTTT. Its translation is CASRSPGQPQHF.

V and J are TRBV18 and TRBJ2-1, with 11 nucleotides matching TRBD1. Germline trimming cut 3 bases from V and 9 bases from J; bases unmatched to any gene: 7. CDR3 length: 15 amino acids. Germline CDR1 and CDR2: KGHSH and LQKENI. CDR3 region: CASSPVGQGVSEQFF. The CDR3 nucleotides are TGTGCCAGCTCACCCGTGGGACAGGGGGTTTCTGAGCAGTTCTTC.

Only one count was recorded for this clone. The V call is TRBV6-6, the J call TRBJ1-2, with a possible D match to TRBD1 (6 bases). Trimming removed 6 bases from V and 4 bases from J, with 18 bases in between. CDR1 is MNHNY and CDR2 is SVGAGI in the germline V gene (reference sequence). CDR3 length: 15 residues. As DNA, the CDR3 is TGTGCCAGCAGACCCACCGGGACAACGGGCTATGGCTACACCTTC. It codes for CASRPTGTTGYGYTF.

The chain couples TRBV23-1 to TRBJ1-4, with unresolved D. TRBV23-1 is an open reading frame, and its role is uncertain. The CDR3 loop spans 13 amino acids. With 7 bases removed from V and 8 bases from J, the gap between germline ends came to 14 bases. The DNA for the CDR3 is TGCGCCAGCAATAGAGGTCGCAGGGAAAAACTGTTTTTT. Amino acid sequence: CASNRGRREKLFF.

This clone appeared a few times. This rearrangement joins TRBV5-4 to TRBJ1-1; 9 bases align to TRBD1. V lost 4 bases and J lost 2; bases outside the gene matches: 9. There are 16 residues in the CDR3. The germline V gene encodes CDR1 SGHNT and CDR2 YYREEE (reference sequence). The CDR3: CASSPQGDRVNTEAFF. CDR3 bases: TGTGCCAGCAGCCCTCAGGGGGACAGGGTAAACACTGAAGCTTTCTTT.

The chain couples TRBV28 to TRBJ2-7; 11 nucleotides match TRBD2. J was trimmed by 9 bases and V by 2 bases; bases with no gene match: 6. CDR1 and CDR2 (germline): MDHEN, SYDVKM. This CDR3 is 14 amino acids long. The CDR3 here is CASSLEALAGGQYF. CDR3 DNA sequence: TGTGCCAGCAGTTTAGAGGCTCTAGCGGGGGGGCAGTACTTC.

This clone was observed a few times. The V call is TRBV28, the J call TRBJ1-5; no reliable D call. V was trimmed by 6 bases and J by 3 bases, leaving 9 bases between them. Looked up from germline, CDR1 is MDHEN and CDR2 is SYDVKM. The CDR3 contains 13 residues. CDR3 nucleotides: TGTGCCAGCAGACCACAAATCAATCAGCCCCAGCATTTT. Its protein is CASRPQINQPQHF.

The V call is TRBV4-3, the J call TRBJ2-5; D call uncertain. V lost 0 bases and J 2 bases, leaving 7 bases between the germline ends. This CDR3 has 14 amino acids. The germline gives CDR1 LGHNA, CDR2 YSLEER. CDR3 loop: CASSQDYGQETQYF. Here the CDR3 DNA reads TGCGCCAGCAGCCAAGATTACGGACAAGAGACCCAGTACTTC.

As to this clone: The same CDR3 also results from other DNA sequences found in this sample. The chain employs TRBV11-2 and TRBJ2-7; D possibly corresponds to TRBD1 (5 bases). CDR3 length: 14 amino acids. Trimming shortened V by 1 base and J by 0 bases, and 7 bases separated the two germline ends. Per germline, CDR1 SGHAT and CDR2 FQNNGV. The DNA for the CDR3 is TGTGCCAGCAGCTTAGGGGGCAGCTCCTACGAGCAGTACTTC. It specifies CASSLGGSSYEQYF.

The chain is built from TRBV6-6 and TRBJ1-5; TRBD1 agrees at 7 bases. The CDR3 extends over 12 amino acids. Germline-derived CDR1 and CDR2 are MNHNY and SVGAGI (reference sequence). Unmatched junction bases numbered 4, after V lost 6 bases and J lost 8 bases. CDR3 nucleotides: TGTGCCAGCAGGCTGGGGACAGAGCCCCAGCATTTT. Translating it yields CASRLGTEPQHF.

V usage is TRBV30 and J usage is TRBJ2-3; 8 nucleotides line up with TRBD2. V trimming: 1 base; J trimming: 3 bases; junction bases outside the gene matches: 6. Germline CDR1 reads GTSNPN; CDR2 reads SVGIG (reference sequence). The CDR3 contains 15 residues. The CDR3 region is CAWSGIAGTTDTQYF. CDR3 nucleotide sequence: TGTGCCTGGAGTGGGATAGCGGGAACAACAGATACGCAGTATTTT.

The V call is TRBV6-6, the J call TRBJ2-7, with 9 bases that match TRBD2. Germline V gives CDR1 MNHNY, CDR2 SVGAGI (reference sequence). The CDR3 sequence is 15 residues long. V shed 5 bases, J shed 1 base, and the junction held 6 bases outside the gene matches. The CDR3 coding sequence is TGTGCCAGCAGTCCTCCTAGCGGGACTTCCTACGAGCAGTACTTC. Translation gives CASSPPSGTSYEQYF.

This chain links TRBV5-1 with TRBJ2-7; D is possibly TRBD1 (5 bases). V lost 2 bases, J lost 2 bases, and 14 bases lay in between. CDR1 and CDR2 (germline): SGHRS, YFSETQ. This CDR3 comprises 15 residues. The CDR3 here is CASSFAPRDAYEQYF. The CDR3 nucleotides are TGCGCCAGCAGCTTTGCCCCCAGGGATGCCTACGAGCAGTACTTC.

This chain connects TRBV2 to TRBJ1-6; TRBD1 matches at 7 bases. Germline CDR1 SNHLY, CDR2 FYNNEI. The CDR3 consists of 14 residues. The chain's CDR3 is CGKQGESYNSPLHF. Written as DNA, the CDR3 is TGTGGGAAGCAGGGGGAGTCCTATAATTCACCCCTCCACTTT.

This chain links TRBV14 with TRBJ1-1; possible D gene TRBD1, 6 bases. The germline CDR1 and CDR2 sequences are SGHDN and FVKESK. This CDR3 comprises 14 residues. The ends were cut back, 3 bases at V and 11 bases at J, with 19 bases in the middle. CDR3 in amino acids: CASSQTNRVTSAFF. The CDR3 DNA reads as TGTGCCAGCAGCCAGACAAACAGGGTTACATCGGCTTTCTTT.

The chain joins TRBV6-5 to TRBJ2-1; tentatively, D is TRBD1 or TRBD2 (5 bases each). In germline, CDR1 is MNHEY, CDR2 SVGAGI. V lost 0 bases and J lost 1, with 7 bases in between. This CDR3 is 15 amino acids long. The chain's CDR3 is CASSYSGESYNEQFF. The CDR3 DNA is TGTGCCAGCAGTTACTCGGGGGAATCCTACAATGAGCAGTTCTTC.

This rearrangement joins TRBV9 to TRBJ2-1; perhaps TRBD1 as D (7 bases). This CDR3 has 19 residues. With 1 base removed from V and 0 bases from J, the gap between germline ends came to 20 bases. Germline CDR1 and CDR2: SGDLS and YYNGEE. DNA for the CDR3: TGTGCCAGCAGCGTACGCAGGGGGGAGGTGGGTTTCTCCTACAATGAGCAGTTCTTC. Its protein product is CASSVRRGEVGFSYNEQFF.

This clone was seen more than once but under ten times. This chain links TRBV19 with TRBJ1-1; 12 nucleotides agree with TRBD1. Germline V gene data show CDR1 as LNHDA and CDR2 as SQIVND (reference sequence). V was pared by 10 bases and J by 0 bases, with 6 bases of the junction left unmatched. The length of the CDR3 is 15 residues. Here the CDR3 reads CATTGQGALNTEAFF. CDR3 coding DNA: TGTGCCACTACGGGACAGGGGGCTCTGAACACTGAAGCTTTCTTT.

The chain couples TRBV13 to TRBJ2-1; D not resolved. CDR3 size: 16 residues. The V end lost 1 base, the J end lost 0 bases, and 10 bases lay between the germline ends. Germline V lookup: CDR1 PRHDT, CDR2 FYEKMQ (reference sequence). The CDR3 DNA reads TGTGCCAGCAGCTTAGTGGGTGAGATCTCCTACAATGAGCAGTTCTTC. Protein product: CASSLVGEISYNEQFF.

The V gene is TRBV25-1, the J gene TRBJ2-1; D is unresolved. V gave up 1 base and J gave up 4 bases, with 14 bases separating them. This CDR3 spans 16 amino acids. CDR1 is MGHDK, CDR2 SYGVNS, per germline. The CDR3 reads CASSESGRSIYNEQFF. CDR3 nucleotides: TGTGCCAGCAGTGAATCCGGCAGGTCAATTTACAATGAGCAGTTCTTC.

The chain uses TRBV6-1 and TRBJ1-4; D is possibly TRBD1 (5 bases). Germline V lookup: CDR1 MNHNS, CDR2 SASEGT. Trimming cost V 8 bases and J 4 bases, with 14 bases left between them. The CDR3 is 14 amino acids. The CDR3 here is CASGAGQGNEKLFF. For the CDR3, the DNA is TGTGCCAGCGGAGCGGGGCAGGGTAATGAAAAACTGTTTTTT.

V is TRBV29-1 and J is TRBJ1-2; D is ambiguous. Trimming cost V 0 bases and J 4 bases, with 6 bases left between them. There are 12 residues in the CDR3. Per germline, CDR1 SQVTM and CDR2 ANQGSEA. CDR3 residues: CSVEDPSYGYTF. The CDR3, as DNA: TGCAGCGTTGAAGACCCAAGCTATGGCTACACCTTC.

The chain employs TRBV14 and TRBJ1-2; D unresolved. This CDR3 is 17 amino acids long. V was shortened by 1 base and J by 6 bases, with 21 bases between the two germline ends. Germline CDR1 and CDR2: SGHDN and FVKESK. The DNA for the CDR3 is TGTGCCAGCAGCCAAGTCGACCCGTTGACCCGGGCGAATGGCTACACCTTC. Protein: CASSQVDPLTRANGYTF.

The chain employs TRBV7-9 and TRBJ1-4; TRBD1 matches at 7 bases. This CDR3 contains 18 residues. Germline trimming cut 2 bases from V and 3 bases from J; bases unmatched to any gene: 12. The germline V gene encodes CDR1 SEHNR and CDR2 FQNEAQ (reference sequence). Here the CDR3 reads CASSLRQGESLANEKLFF. DNA of the CDR3: TGTGCCAGCAGCTTAAGACAGGGCGAGAGTTTGGCTAATGAAAAACTGTTTTTT.

This chain uses TRBV6-6 with TRBJ1-1; 7 bases line up with TRBD1. CDR3 size: 16 residues. Looked up from germline, CDR1 is MNHNY and CDR2 is SVGAGI (reference sequence). V was pared by 2 bases and J by 1 base, with 7 bases of the junction left unmatched. CDR3 bases: TGTGCCAGCAGTTACGAAGGGGGCTTCAGGAACACTGAAGCTTTCTTT. As protein: CASSYEGGFRNTEAFF.

In its sample, this clone was seen a few times. Distinct nucleotide sequences in the sample also encode this CDR3. The CDR3 sequence: CAWKTGQMNTEAFF. The DNA of the CDR3 is TGTGCCTGGAAGACGGGACAGATGAACACTGAAGCTTTCTTT. The rearrangement joins TRBV30 to TRBJ1-1; 7 bases align to TRBD1. CDR3 length: 14 residues. Per germline, CDR1 GTSNPN and CDR2 SVGIG (reference sequence). V was clipped by 4 bases and J by 0 bases; unmatched bases: 5.

This sequence joins TRBV5-6 and TRBJ2-2; TRBD1 is a possible D gene (6 bases). CDR3 size: 16 residues. The ends were cut back, 4 bases at V and 3 bases at J, with 16 bases in the middle. Germline CDR1 SGHDT, CDR2 YYEEEE. CDR3 nucleotide sequence: TGTGCCAGCAGCAATGTGCCGGGACATCACACCGGGGAGCTGTTTTTT. It translates to CASSNVPGHHTGELFF.

The rearrangement links TRBV7-2 to TRBJ2-2; D may match TRBD1 or TRBD2 (5 bases each). The CDR3 sequence is 15 residues long. Trimming shortened V by 6 bases and J by 5 bases, and 16 bases separated the two germline ends. The germline CDR1 and CDR2 sequences are SGHTA and FQGNSA. CDR3 coding DNA: TGTGCCAGCAGGGGGAGTCGGTCAGGGACCGGGGAGCTGTTTTTT. Translating gives CASRGSRSGTGELFF. The entire variable domain, with the rest obtained from reference TRBV7-2 and TRBJ2-2, is as follows: GAGVSQSPSNKVTEKGKDVELRCDPISGHTALYWYRQSLGQGLEFLIYFQGNSAPDKSGLPSDRFSAERTGGSVSTLTIQRTQQEDSAVYLCASRGSRSGTGELFFGEGSRLTVL.

The gene calls are TRBV5-1 and TRBJ1-2; 7 bases fit TRBD1. CDR3 length equals 16 residues. V shed 0 bases, J shed 2 bases, and the junction held 7 bases outside the gene matches. From germline, CDR1 is SGHRS and CDR2 YFSETQ. In DNA form, the CDR3 reads TGCGCCAGCAGCTTGGTCTCCGGGACAGCAAACTATGGCTACACCTTC. It yields the protein CASSLVSGTANYGYTF.

This chain connects TRBV2 to TRBJ2-7; D perhaps matches TRBD1 (6 bases). The CDR3 has 15 residues. V was cut by 8 bases and J by 0 bases, with 17 bases left in between. Germline lookup yields CDR1 SNHLY and CDR2 FYNNEI. The CDR3 reads CASGPVGQTSYEQYF. The CDR3, as DNA: TGTGCCAGCGGACCGGTTGGACAGACCTCCTACGAGCAGTACTTC. Combining the CDR3 with reference TRBV2 and TRBJ2-7 gives the whole variable domain EPEVTQTPSHQVTQMGQEVILRCVPISNHLYFYWYRQILGQKVEFLVSFYNNEISEKSEIFDDQFSVERPDGSNFTLKIRSTKLEDSAMYFCASGPVGQTSYEQYFGPGTRLTVT.

A single count supports this clone. This chain joins TRBV18 and TRBJ2-7; 7 positions agree with TRBD1. This CDR3 spans 14 amino acids. Germline V gene lookup returns CDR1 KGHSH and CDR2 LQKENI. V lost 6 bases and J lost 2; bases outside the gene matches: 7. The CDR3, as DNA: TGTGCCAGCTCCTCCGGGACAGTGACCTACGAGCAGTACTTC. This encodes CASSSGTVTYEQYF.